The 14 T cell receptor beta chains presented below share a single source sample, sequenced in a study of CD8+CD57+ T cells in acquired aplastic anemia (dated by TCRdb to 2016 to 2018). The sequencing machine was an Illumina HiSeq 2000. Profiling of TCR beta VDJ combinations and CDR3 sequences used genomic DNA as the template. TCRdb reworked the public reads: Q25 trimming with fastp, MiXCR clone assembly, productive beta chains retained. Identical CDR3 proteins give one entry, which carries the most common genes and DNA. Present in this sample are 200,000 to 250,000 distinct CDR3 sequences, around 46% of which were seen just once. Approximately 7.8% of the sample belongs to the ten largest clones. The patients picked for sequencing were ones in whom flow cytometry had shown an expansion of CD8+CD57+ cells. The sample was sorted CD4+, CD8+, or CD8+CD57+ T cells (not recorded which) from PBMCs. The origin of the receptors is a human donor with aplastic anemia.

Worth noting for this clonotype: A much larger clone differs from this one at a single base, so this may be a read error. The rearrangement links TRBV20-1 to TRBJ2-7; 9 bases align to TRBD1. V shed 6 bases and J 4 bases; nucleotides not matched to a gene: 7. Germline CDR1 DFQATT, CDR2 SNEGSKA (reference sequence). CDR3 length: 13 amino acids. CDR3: CSATETGGYEQYF. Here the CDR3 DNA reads TGCAGTGCCACCGAGACAGGGGGTTACGAGCAGTACTTC.

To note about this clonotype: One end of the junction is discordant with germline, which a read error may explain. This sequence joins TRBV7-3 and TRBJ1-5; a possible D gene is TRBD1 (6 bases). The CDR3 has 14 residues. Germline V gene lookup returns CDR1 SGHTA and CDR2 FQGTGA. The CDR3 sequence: CASALGQSNQPLHF. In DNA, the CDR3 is TGTGCCAGCGCCCTCGGACAGAGCAATCAGCCCCTGCATTTT.

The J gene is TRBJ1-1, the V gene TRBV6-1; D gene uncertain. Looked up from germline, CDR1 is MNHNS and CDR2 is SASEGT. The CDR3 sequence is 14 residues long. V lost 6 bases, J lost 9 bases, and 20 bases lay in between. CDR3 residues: CASRRQEGEAKAFF. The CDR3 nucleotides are TGTGCCAGCAGGCGTCAAGAGGGTGAGGCGAAAGCTTTCTTT.

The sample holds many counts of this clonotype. The CDR3 DNA follows: TGTGCCAGCAGTGGTTTGTCGGCGAACACTGAAGCTTTCTTT. Protein sequence: CASSGLSANTEAFF. The chain employs TRBV2 and TRBJ1-1, with D unresolved. Between the trimmed V and J ends, which lost 4 bases and 1 base, there was a span of 10 bases. The CDR3 sequence is 14 residues long. The germline V gene has CDR1 SNHLY and CDR2 FYNNEI.

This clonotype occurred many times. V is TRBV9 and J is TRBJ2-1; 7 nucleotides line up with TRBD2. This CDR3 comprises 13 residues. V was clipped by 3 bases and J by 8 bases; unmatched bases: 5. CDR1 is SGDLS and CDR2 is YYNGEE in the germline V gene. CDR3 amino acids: CASSAGGVDEQFF. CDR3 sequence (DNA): TGTGCCAGCAGCGCGGGAGGTGTGGATGAGCAGTTCTTC.

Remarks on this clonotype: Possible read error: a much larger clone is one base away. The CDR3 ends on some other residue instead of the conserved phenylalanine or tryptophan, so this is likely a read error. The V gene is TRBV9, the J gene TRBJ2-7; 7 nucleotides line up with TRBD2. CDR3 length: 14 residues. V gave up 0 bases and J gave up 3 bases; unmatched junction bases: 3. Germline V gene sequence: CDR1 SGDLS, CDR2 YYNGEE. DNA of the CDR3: TGTGCCAGCAGCGTAGGGGGAGGGTACTACGAGCAGTACTCC. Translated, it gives CASSVGGGYYEQYS.

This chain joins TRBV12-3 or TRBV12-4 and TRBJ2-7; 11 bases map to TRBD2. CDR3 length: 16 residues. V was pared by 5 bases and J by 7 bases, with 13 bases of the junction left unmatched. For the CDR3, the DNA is TGTGCCAGCAGTACCTCGCTAGCGGGGGGCCCGGGGGAGCAGTACTTC. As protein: CASSTSLAGGPGEQYF.

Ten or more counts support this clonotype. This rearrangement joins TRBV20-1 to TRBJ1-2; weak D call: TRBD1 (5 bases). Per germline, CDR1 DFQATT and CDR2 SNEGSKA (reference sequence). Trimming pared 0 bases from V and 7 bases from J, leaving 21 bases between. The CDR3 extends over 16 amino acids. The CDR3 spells CSARDKVFGAGLGYTF. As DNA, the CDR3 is TGCAGTGCTAGAGATAAAGTATTTGGGGCAGGTCTTGGCTACACCTTC.

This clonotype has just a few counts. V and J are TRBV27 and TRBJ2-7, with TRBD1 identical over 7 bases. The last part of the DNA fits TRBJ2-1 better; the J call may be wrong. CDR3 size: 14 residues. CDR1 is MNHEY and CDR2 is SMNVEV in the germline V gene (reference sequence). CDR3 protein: CASSPGTEYNEQFF. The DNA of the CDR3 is TGTGCCAGCAGTCCAGGGACAGAATACAATGAGCAGTTCTTC.

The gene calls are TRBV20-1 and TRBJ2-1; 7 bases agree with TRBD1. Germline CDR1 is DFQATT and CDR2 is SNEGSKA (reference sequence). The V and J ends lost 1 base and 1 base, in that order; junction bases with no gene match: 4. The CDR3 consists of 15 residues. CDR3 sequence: CSARATGRSYNEQFF. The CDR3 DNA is TGCAGTGCTAGAGCGACAGGGCGGTCCTACAATGAGCAGTTCTTC.

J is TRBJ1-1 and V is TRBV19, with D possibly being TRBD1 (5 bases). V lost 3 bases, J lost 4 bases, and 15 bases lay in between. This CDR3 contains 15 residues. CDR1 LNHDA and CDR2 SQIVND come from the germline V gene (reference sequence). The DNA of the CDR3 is TGTGCCAGTAGTATTGGGTCAGGGACGGGCACTGAAGCTTTCTTT. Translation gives CASSIGSGTGTEAFF.

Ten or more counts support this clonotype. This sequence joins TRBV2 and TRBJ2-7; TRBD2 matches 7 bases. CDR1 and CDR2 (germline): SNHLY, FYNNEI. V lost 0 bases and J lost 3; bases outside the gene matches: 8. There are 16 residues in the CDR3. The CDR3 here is CASSEAFERGFYEQYF. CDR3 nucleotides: TGTGCCAGCAGTGAAGCATTCGAGCGGGGCTTCTACGAGCAGTACTTC.

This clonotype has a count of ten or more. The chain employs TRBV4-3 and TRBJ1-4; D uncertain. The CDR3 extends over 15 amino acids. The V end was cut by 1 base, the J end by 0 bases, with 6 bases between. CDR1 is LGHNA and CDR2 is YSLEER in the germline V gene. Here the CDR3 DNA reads TGCGCCAGCAGCCAAGGGACCGCAACTAATGAAAAACTGTTTTTT. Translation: CASSQGTATNEKLFF.

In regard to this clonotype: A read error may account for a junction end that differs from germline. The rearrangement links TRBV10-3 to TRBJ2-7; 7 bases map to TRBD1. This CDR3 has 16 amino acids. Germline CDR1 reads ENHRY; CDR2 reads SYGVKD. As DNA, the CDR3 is TGTGCCAGCAGTTACCCGAAACAGGGGATGAACTACGAGCAGTACTTC. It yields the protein CASSYPKQGMNYEQYF.